The rows below give T cell receptor beta chains drawn from one sample of a study of a mutant IDH1 vaccine in newly diagnosed glioma. These receptors have no known antigen. This table comes from immunoSEQ multiplex PCR, and its TCRdb copy is limited to in-frame clones, with some not included. The table records 25,000 to 40,000 clones, more than 75% of them present only once. Sequenced material: PBMCs, taken from a glioma patient whose treatment included an IDH1 peptide vaccine. The source of these receptors is a man aged 25-45 years with glioma. Each CDR3 is given with its conserved first and last residue. The order of the fields is J gene, clone size, D gene, V gene, CDR3 protein, CDR3 DNA. The D gene is left open where the match is weak. For some rows the clone size is stated as once, few or many, or as a class when expanded; others skip it.

j_gene: TRBJ2-1; abundance: .; d_gene: .; v_gene: TRBV6-6; CDR3aa: CASSYVGASEFF; CDR3nt: TGTGCCAGCAGTTATGTGGGGGCATCAGAGTTCTTC
j_gene: TRBJ1-2; abundance: .; d_gene: .; v_gene: TRBV29-1; CDR3aa: CSVRPSGDYGYTF; CDR3nt: TGCAGCGTTAGACCCTCAGGGGACTATGGCTACACCTTC
j_gene: TRBJ2-3; abundance: once; d_gene: .; v_gene: TRBV29-1; CDR3aa: CSVEFPSGGGNTDTQYF; CDR3nt: TGCAGCGTTGAGTTTCCGAGCGGAGGTGGAAACACAGATACGCAGTATTTT
j_gene: TRBJ1-2; abundance: .; d_gene: .; v_gene: TRBV5-6; CDR3aa: CASSSGGRSNYGYTF; CDR3nt: TGTGCCAGCAGCTCCGGGGGCAGGTCCAACTATGGCTACACCTTC
j_gene: TRBJ2-2; abundance: once; d_gene: .; v_gene: TRBV7-6; CDR3aa: CASSHQGSAGGELFF; CDR3nt: TGTGCCAGCAGCCATCAGGGGTCTGCCGGCGGGGAGCTGTTTTTT
j_gene: TRBJ2-5; abundance: .; d_gene: TRBD2; v_gene: TRBV30; CDR3aa: CAWGGGLAANLGETQYF; CDR3nt: TGTGCCTGGGGCGGCGGGCTAGCGGCCAACTTAGGCGAGACCCAGTACTTC
j_gene: TRBJ1-1; abundance: once; d_gene: TRBD1; v_gene: TRBV5-5; CDR3aa: CASSPRDRVMNTEAFF; CDR3nt: TGTGCCAGCAGTCCACGGGACAGGGTCATGAACACTGAAGCTTTCTTT
j_gene: TRBJ2-5; abundance: .; d_gene: .; v_gene: TRBV5-4; CDR3aa: CASSSDRRETQYF; CDR3nt: TGTGCCAGCAGCTCAGACAGGCGGGAGACCCAGTACTTC
j_gene: TRBJ2-3; abundance: .; d_gene: TRBD2; v_gene: TRBV5-3; CDR3aa: CARSSLAGGVPDTQYF; CDR3nt: TGTGCCAGAAGCTCGTTAGCGGGAGGGGTTCCAGATACGCAGTATTTT
j_gene: TRBJ1-2; abundance: .; d_gene: .; v_gene: TRBV19; CDR3aa: CASSPDYYGYTF; CDR3nt: TGTGCCAGTAGTCCGGACTACTATGGCTACACCTTC
j_gene: TRBJ2-2; abundance: .; d_gene: .; v_gene: TRBV9; CDR3aa: CASSVEGRIANTGELFF; CDR3nt: TGTGCCAGCAGCGTAGAAGGTAGGATTGCGAACACCGGGGAGCTGTTTTTT
j_gene: TRBJ2-5; abundance: .; d_gene: .; v_gene: TRBV7-7; CDR3aa: CASSLGGGRETQYF; CDR3nt: TGTGCCAGCAGCTTAGGTGGGGGCAGGGAGACCCAGTACTTC
j_gene: TRBJ2-7; abundance: few; d_gene: .; v_gene: TRBV9; CDR3aa: CASSVEAGSEQYF; CDR3nt: TGTGCCAGCAGCGTAGAGGCAGGCAGCGAGCAGTACTTC
j_gene: TRBJ2-3; abundance: once; d_gene: .; v_gene: TRBV6-4; CDR3aa: CASSDGGGSDTQYF; CDR3nt: TGTGCCAGCAGTGACGGTGGCGGATCAGATACGCAGTATTTT
j_gene: TRBJ2-1; abundance: .; d_gene: .; v_gene: TRBV4-1; CDR3aa: CASSLGGGYNEQFF; CDR3nt: TGCGCCAGCAGCCTAGGGGGGGGCTACAATGAGCAGTTCTTC
j_gene: TRBJ2-5; abundance: .; d_gene: .; v_gene: TRBV27; CDR3aa: CASSLWGAETQYF; CDR3nt: TGTGCCAGCAGTTTATGGGGAGCTGAGACCCAGTACTTC
j_gene: TRBJ1-2; abundance: .; d_gene: .; v_gene: TRBV15; CDR3aa: CATSRGLRGGYTF; CDR3nt: TGTGCCACCAGCAGAGGTTTAAGAGGAGGCTACACCTTC
j_gene: TRBJ2-7; abundance: once; d_gene: .; v_gene: TRBV6-1; CDR3aa: CASSEGDSYEQYF; CDR3nt: TGTGCCAGCAGTGAGGGTGACTCCTACGAGCAGTACTTC
j_gene: TRBJ2-3; abundance: .; d_gene: .; v_gene: TRBV2; CDR3aa: CARTTGNADTQYF; CDR3nt: TGTGCCAGAACCACCGGGAACGCAGATACGCAGTATTTT
j_gene: TRBJ1-1; abundance: .; d_gene: .; v_gene: TRBV18; CDR3aa: CASSTNTEAFF; CDR3nt: TGTGCCAGCTCAACGAACACTGAAGCTTTCTTT
j_gene: TRBJ2-7; abundance: once; d_gene: TRBD2; v_gene: TRBV2; CDR3aa: CASSGLAGDYEQYF; CDR3nt: TGTGCCAGCAGCGGACTAGCGGGAGACTACGAGCAGTACTTC
j_gene: TRBJ1-1; abundance: .; d_gene: .; v_gene: TRBV7-9; CDR3aa: CASSLKGGSTEAFF; CDR3nt: TGTGCCAGCAGCTTAAAAGGTGGGTCCACTGAAGCTTTCTTT
j_gene: TRBJ2-7; abundance: .; d_gene: .; v_gene: TRBV7-2; CDR3aa: CASSLEGSEQYF; CDR3nt: TGTGCCAGCAGCCTCGAGGGCTCCGAGCAGTACTTC
j_gene: TRBJ1-5; abundance: .; d_gene: .; v_gene: TRBV25-1; CDR3aa: CASHIGLPLCSNQPQHF; CDR3nt: TGTGCCAGCCATATCGGGTTACCACTGTGTAGCAATCAGCCCCAGCATTTT
j_gene: TRBJ2-5; abundance: .; d_gene: TRBD2; v_gene: TRBV19; CDR3aa: CASSPILAGVTETQYF; CDR3nt: TGTGCCAGTAGTCCAATCCTAGCGGGAGTAACGGAGACCCAGTACTTC
j_gene: TRBJ1-4; abundance: few; d_gene: .; v_gene: TRBV14; CDR3aa: CASSQRRAAAYEKLFF; CDR3nt: TGTGCCAGCAGCCAAAGGCGGGCAGCGGCTTATGAAAAACTGTTTTTT
j_gene: TRBJ2-3; abundance: .; d_gene: TRBD2; v_gene: TRBV7-9; CDR3aa: CASSSLLALTSTDTQYF; CDR3nt: TGTGCCAGCAGCTCTCTACTAGCGCTGACTAGCACAGATACGCAGTATTTT
j_gene: TRBJ1-2; abundance: .; d_gene: TRBD1; v_gene: TRBV5-4; CDR3aa: CASSPEGATRYGYTF; CDR3nt: TGTGCCAGCAGCCCGGAGGGGGCGACGAGGTATGGCTACACCTTC
j_gene: TRBJ1-6; abundance: .; d_gene: .; v_gene: TRBV6-5; CDR3aa: CASSSNSPLHF; CDR3nt: TGTGCCAGCAGTTCTAATTCACCCCTCCACTTT
j_gene: TRBJ1-2; abundance: .; d_gene: .; v_gene: TRBV30; CDR3aa: CAWSWDASGNYGYTF; CDR3nt: TGTGCCTGGTCCTGGGACGCATCAGGGAACTATGGCTACACCTTC
j_gene: TRBJ1-3; abundance: .; d_gene: TRBD1; v_gene: TRBV5-1; CDR3aa: CASSLASQGSGNTIYF; CDR3nt: TGCGCCAGCAGCTTGGCCTCACAGGGGTCTGGAAACACCATATATTTT